Presented here are 29 T cell receptor beta chains from one specimen sequenced in a study of blood T cells in healthy people across ages (dated by TCRdb to 2015 to 2017). Library generation was performed with 5' RACE. The sequencing machine was an Illumina HiSeq 2500. The second PCR ran for about 6 to 11 cycles and used a J-beta primer mix along with a sample-barcoded 5' primer. TCRdb trimmed public reads at Q25 via fastp, called clones via MiXCR and kept in-frame beta chains. Identical CDR3 protein sequences are pooled into one entry, listed with their most common genes and DNA. The sample contains about a million distinct CDR3 sequences, roughly 47% of them found a single time. Jointly, the top ten make up around 21% of the sample. Sequenced: blood. These receptors were obtained from a woman in her sixties or seventies in good health.

The chain recombines TRBV4-2 with TRBJ2-3; 7 nucleotides line up with TRBD2. CDR1 is LGHNA, CDR2 YNFKEQ, per germline. V lost 4 bases and J lost 6; bases outside the gene matches: 16. This CDR3 spans 17 amino acids. CDR3 nucleotide sequence: TGTGCCAGCAGCCCCGTGGGCGTGACGGGAGGAGTGGATACGCAGTATTTT. Its translation: CASSPVGVTGGVDTQYF.

As to this clonotype: The junction departs from the called germline gene at one end, perhaps through a read error. This sequence joins TRBV20-1 and TRBJ1-5; weak D call: TRBD1 (5 bases). The CDR3 loop spans 17 amino acids. The germline V gene has CDR1 DFQATT and CDR2 SNEGSKA (reference sequence). CDR3 bases: TGCAGTGCAAGAGAGACAGCCGAAAATTATAGGACTCAGCCCCAGCATTTT. Its protein is CSARETAENYRTQPQHF.

This clonotype was seen a handful of times. The chain employs TRBV18 and TRBJ2-3, with a possible D match to TRBD2 (6 bases). Germline CDR1 is KGHSH and CDR2 is LQKENI. CDR3 length equals 13 residues. Trimming pared 5 bases from V and 6 bases from J, leaving 12 bases between. CDR3 nucleotide sequence: TGTGCCAGCTCAACGGGGACTCGGGATACGCAGTATTTT. Translating it yields CASSTGTRDTQYF.

This chain links TRBV20-1 with TRBJ2-3; 15 bases align to TRBD2. CDR1 and CDR2 (germline): DFQATT, SNEGSKA (reference sequence). The CDR3 contains 15 residues. The J segment lost 6 bases and the V segment lost 6 bases, leaving 7 bases of the junction unmatched. The CDR3 DNA is TGCAGTGCCTGGACTAGCGGGAGGGTTGAGGATACGCAGTATTTT. As protein: CSAWTSGRVEDTQYF.

The rearrangement joins TRBV24-1 to TRBJ2-1; unclear D gene. The germline V gene has CDR1 KGHDR and CDR2 SFDVKD. V lost 5 bases, J lost 6 bases, and 7 bases lay in between. The CDR3 extends over 12 amino acids. CDR3: CATSGHPNEQFF. CDR3 in DNA: TGTGCCACCAGTGGACACCCCAATGAGCAGTTCTTC.

This clonotype has more than one count but fewer than ten. The rearrangement joins TRBV29-1 to TRBJ2-7, with 10 bases lining up with TRBD1. Trimming cost V 7 bases and J 7 bases; bases outside gene matches: 7. Germline V gene data show CDR1 as SQVTM and CDR2 as ANQGSEA. The length of the CDR3 is 12 residues. DNA for the CDR3: TGCAGCGCGGGGACAGGGGAGGGTGAGCAGTACTTC. It is translated as CSAGTGEGEQYF.

This clonotype was counted only a few times. The V call is TRBV14, the J call TRBJ2-4; 7 nucleotides line up with TRBD1. The last part of the DNA fits TRBJ2-7 better; the J call may be wrong. Germline values: CDR1 SGHDN, CDR2 FVKESK. CDR3 length: 16 residues. The CDR3 protein is CASSQGNRGWTYEQYF. As DNA, the CDR3 is TGTGCCAGCAGCCAAGGGAACAGGGGATGGACCTACGAGCAGTACTTC.

The chain combines TRBV12-3 or TRBV12-4 with TRBJ2-3; D gene uncertain. This CDR3 has 12 amino acids. V was trimmed by 5 bases and J by 5 bases, leaving 8 bases between them. Here the CDR3 DNA reads TGTGCCAGCAGTACCCCCATAGATACGCAGTATTTT. Translation gives CASSTPIDTQYF.

This chain links TRBV4-1 with TRBJ2-2; possible D gene TRBD2, 6 bases. This CDR3 contains 15 residues. The V gene lost 2 bases and the J gene lost 6 bases, with 13 bases spanning the gap. The germline CDR1 and CDR2 sequences are MGHRA and YSYEKL. The CDR3 spells CASSQPASEAGELFF. The CDR3 region has the DNA TGCGCCAGCAGCCAACCCGCTAGCGAGGCCGGGGAGCTGTTTTTT.

CDR3 DNA sequence: TGCGCCAGCAGCTCCGCCGGCGGGATGTATGGCTACACCTTC. It translates to CASSSAGGMYGYTF. The chain employs TRBV4-3 and TRBJ1-2; no firm D call. V lost 5 bases to trimming and J lost 5 bases, with 15 bases between them. The CDR3 runs 14 residues. Germline assignment: CDR1 LGHNA and CDR2 YSLEER.

The chain joins TRBV9 to TRBJ1-2, with 9 positions matching TRBD1. V dropped 3 bases and J dropped 5; count of bases not matched to a gene: 2. The germline gives CDR1 SGDLS, CDR2 YYNGEE. The CDR3 has 13 residues. CDR3 sequence: CASSEQGAYGYTF. In DNA, the CDR3 is TGTGCCAGCAGCGAACAGGGGGCTTATGGCTACACCTTC.

The chain has TRBV28 and TRBJ2-5; TRBD1 matches at 9 bases. The V gene end was trimmed by 6 bases and the J gene end by 11 bases; junction bases not matched to a gene: 13. CDR3 length: 14 amino acids. Germline V lookup: CDR1 MDHEN, CDR2 SYDVKM. The CDR3 DNA reads as TGTGCCAGCAGCCCCCCTTGGACAGGGGTTGAGCAGTACTTC. Translated: CASSPPWTGVEQYF.

This clonotype was counted a few times. V usage is TRBV4-3 and J usage is TRBJ2-3, with D possibly matching TRBD1 (7 bases). Germline CDR1 is LGHNA and CDR2 is YSLEER. Trimming removed 0 bases at V and 7 bases at J, with 20 bases between. This CDR3 spans 17 amino acids. The CDR3 loop is CASSQETGAGKPHTQYF. CDR3 coding DNA: TGCGCCAGCAGCCAAGAAACAGGGGCGGGGAAACCTCATACGCAGTATTTT.

A few counts support this clonotype. CDR3 sequence (DNA): TGTGCCAGCAGTGGACTAGCGGGTATCGGGGAGACCCAGTACTTC. Translation gives CASSGLAGIGETQYF. This sequence joins TRBV6-2 or TRBV6-3 and TRBJ2-5; 11 nucleotides match TRBD2. CDR1 and CDR2 (germline): MNHEY, SVGEGT. Germline trimming cut 5 bases from V and 5 bases from J; bases unmatched to any gene: 7. The CDR3 has 15 residues.

The rearrangement links TRBV15 to TRBJ2-3; 9 positions match TRBD2. Trimming removed 6 bases from V and 0 bases from J; junction bases left unmatched: 16. The CDR3 has 19 residues. Germline lookup yields CDR1 LNHNV and CDR2 YYDKDF (reference sequence). CDR3 DNA sequence: TGTGCCACCAGTAGACTAATACTAGCGGGCGCAACTAGCACAGATACGCAGTATTTT. Its protein product is CATSRLILAGATSTDTQYF.

The genes are TRBV20-1 and TRBJ2-5; 11 nucleotides line up with TRBD2. The length of the CDR3 is 15 residues. The J segment lost 4 bases and the V segment lost 1 base, leaving 5 bases of the junction unmatched. Germline values: CDR1 DFQATT, CDR2 SNEGSKA (reference sequence). The CDR3 reads CSARGSGRAGETQYF. The CDR3 nucleotides are TGCAGTGCTAGAGGTAGCGGGAGGGCCGGAGAGACCCAGTACTTC.

The chain couples TRBV12-3 or TRBV12-4 to TRBJ2-1, with D maybe TRBD2 (6 bases). Trimming took off 11 bases at V and 5 bases at J, with 10 bases between the two ends. This CDR3 contains 11 residues. The DNA for the CDR3 is TGTGCCTGCGGGATCCACAATGAGCAGTTCTTC. Translation gives CACGIHNEQFF.

This sequence joins TRBV6-6 and TRBJ2-1, with 9 bases aligning to TRBD2. The CDR3 has 16 residues. Germline values: CDR1 MNHNY, CDR2 SVGAGI (reference sequence). With V trimmed by 0 bases and J by 4 bases, 4 bases remained unmatched. DNA for the CDR3: TGTGCCAGCAGTTACTCGGCTAGCGGGGTATACAATGAGCAGTTCTTC. Translated: CASSYSASGVYNEQFF.

The chain recombines TRBV2 with TRBJ1-3; 9 bases map to TRBD1. The CDR3 totals 18 residues. Losses at the gene ends were 1 base for V and 0 bases for J; bases not matched to a gene: 7. Per germline, CDR1 SNHLY and CDR2 FYNNEI. The CDR3 sequence: CASSEERTGANSGNTIYF. Here the CDR3 DNA reads TGTGCCAGCAGTGAAGAGAGGACAGGGGCAAACTCTGGAAACACCATATATTTT.

Written as DNA, the CDR3 is TGTGCCAGCTCACCGAGGGGGCGCGAGGGTCGCAATGAGCAGTTCTTC. As protein: CASSPRGREGRNEQFF. The chain has TRBV18 and TRBJ2-1; 7 bases agree with TRBD1. The trim removed 3 bases at V and 6 bases at J, leaving 11 bases unmatched. Germline V gene sequence: CDR1 KGHSH, CDR2 LQKENI. The CDR3 has 16 residues.

This chain uses TRBV29-1 with TRBJ1-1; D is uncertain. The CDR3 has 13 residues. The germline gives CDR1 SQVTM, CDR2 ANQGSEA. Trimming left V 6 bases short and J 0 bases short, with 11 bases between. CDR3 in DNA: TGCAGCGTGGCACAGACAATGAACACTGAAGCTTTCTTT. This codes for CSVAQTMNTEAFF.

The V gene is TRBV28, the J gene TRBJ2-3, with 8 nucleotides matching TRBD2. Germline CDR1 MDHEN, CDR2 SYDVKM. The CDR3 has 15 residues. V shed 3 bases and J 5 bases; nucleotides not matched to a gene: 7. CDR3 loop: CASSLYGRALDTQYF. Written as DNA, the CDR3 is TGTGCCAGCAGTTTGTACGGGAGGGCCTTAGATACGCAGTATTTT. The full variable domain, with the rest looked up from reference TRBV28 and TRBJ2-3, is DVKVTQSSRYLVKRTGEKVFLECVQDMDHENMFWYRQDPGLGLRLIYFSYDVKMKEKGDIPEGYSVSREKKERFSLILESASTNQTSMYLCASSLYGRALDTQYFGPGTRLTVL.

The V gene is TRBV18, the J gene TRBJ1-2; D is ambiguous. V was trimmed by 5 bases and J by 6 bases, leaving 13 bases between them. CDR1 and CDR2 from the germline V gene are KGHSH and LQKENI. The CDR3 contains 13 residues. CDR3: CASSSRERDGYTF. CDR3 nucleotides: TGTGCCAGCTCATCACGAGAAAGGGATGGCTACACCTTC.

V usage is TRBV20-1 and J usage is TRBJ1-4; D is ambiguous. CDR1 DFQATT and CDR2 SNEGSKA come from the germline V gene (reference sequence). Trimming removed 5 bases from V and 7 bases from J, with 11 bases in between. This CDR3 comprises 12 residues. CDR3 protein: CSALGNGEKLFF. The CDR3 DNA reads TGCAGTGCTCTCGGCAACGGTGAAAAACTGTTTTTT.

This clonotype has a handful of counts. The V and J genes are TRBV7-2 and TRBJ2-5; possible D gene TRBD1, 6 bases. The CDR3 is 13 amino acids. CDR1 and CDR2 from the germline V gene are SGHTA and FQGNSA. The V gene lost 6 bases and the J gene lost 2 bases, with 10 bases spanning the gap. The CDR3 loop reads CASRKDSQETQYF. The DNA of the CDR3 is TGTGCCAGCAGGAAGGACAGTCAAGAGACCCAGTACTTC.

This CDR3 reads CASSRDTDSSGYTF. The CDR3 DNA reads as TGTGCCAGCAGCCGAGATACTGACAGTTCAGGCTACACCTTC. This rearrangement joins TRBV6-5 to TRBJ1-2; tentative D call: TRBD1 (5 bases). Germline V gives CDR1 MNHEY, CDR2 SVGAGI. The CDR3 extends over 14 amino acids. Between the trimmed V and J ends, which lost 6 bases and 8 bases, there was a span of 19 bases.

The rearrangement links TRBV4-2 to TRBJ2-1; D not resolved. Trimming pared 0 bases from V and 0 bases from J, leaving 12 bases between. Germline values: CDR1 LGHNA, CDR2 YNFKEQ. The CDR3 is made up of 17 amino acids. CDR3 region: CASSQDRLSTSYNEQFF. The DNA of the CDR3 is TGTGCCAGCAGCCAAGATCGGTTGAGTACCTCCTACAATGAGCAGTTCTTC.

This clonotype was seen a handful of times. This chain links TRBV15 with TRBJ2-7; D is uncertain. Trimming shortened V by 0 bases and J by 3 bases, and 12 bases separated the two germline ends. This CDR3 has 15 residues. In germline, CDR1 is LNHNV, CDR2 YYDKDF (reference sequence). The CDR3 region is CATSRDSRPGYEQYF. CDR3 bases: TGTGCCACCAGCAGAGATAGCCGGCCGGGCTACGAGCAGTACTTC.

The rearrangement links TRBV20-1 to TRBJ2-3; 10 nucleotides agree with TRBD2. Germline V gene lookup returns CDR1 DFQATT and CDR2 SNEGSKA (reference sequence). This CDR3 comprises 19 residues. J was trimmed by 2 bases and V by 6 bases; bases with no gene match: 20. Here the CDR3 reads CSALPSGLAGVGDTDTQYF. CDR3 coding DNA: TGCAGTGCCCTACCATCTGGGCTAGCGGGAGTCGGTGACACAGATACGCAGTATTTT.